The T cell receptor (beta chain) described here comes from a study of OX40 agonist ivuxolimab in advanced cancers. Study-level background: Partial responses were achieved by three patients, of whom one had hepatocellular carcinoma and two had cutaneous melanoma.

As concerns this clone: The antigen remains unidentified.

This CDR3 region has 16 residues. J lost 3 bases, V lost 6 bases, and 9 bases had no gene match. Germline V gives CDR1 KGHSH, CDR2 LQKENI. The data were produced by immunoSEQ multiplex PCR, yet TCRdb's version contains in-frame clones alone and is incomplete. The sample shows about 76,000 clones, 84% of them seen only once. Findings of the study overall: Part of the nonresponder group also had normalized T-cell clonal expansion that was low.

This chain links TRBV18 with TRBJ2-2; TRBD1 matches 8 bases. The sequence derives from an adult with an advanced solid tumor such as melanoma, head and neck, liver or kidney cancer. Specimen: CD4+ or CD8+ T cells sorted from blood, collected in a trial of the OX40 agonist ivuxolimab. CDR3 sequence reads: CASSPGGRRDTGELFF. The DNA for the CDR3 is TGTGCCAGCTCGCCAGGGGGCCGCCGCGACACCGGGGAGCTGTTTTTT.